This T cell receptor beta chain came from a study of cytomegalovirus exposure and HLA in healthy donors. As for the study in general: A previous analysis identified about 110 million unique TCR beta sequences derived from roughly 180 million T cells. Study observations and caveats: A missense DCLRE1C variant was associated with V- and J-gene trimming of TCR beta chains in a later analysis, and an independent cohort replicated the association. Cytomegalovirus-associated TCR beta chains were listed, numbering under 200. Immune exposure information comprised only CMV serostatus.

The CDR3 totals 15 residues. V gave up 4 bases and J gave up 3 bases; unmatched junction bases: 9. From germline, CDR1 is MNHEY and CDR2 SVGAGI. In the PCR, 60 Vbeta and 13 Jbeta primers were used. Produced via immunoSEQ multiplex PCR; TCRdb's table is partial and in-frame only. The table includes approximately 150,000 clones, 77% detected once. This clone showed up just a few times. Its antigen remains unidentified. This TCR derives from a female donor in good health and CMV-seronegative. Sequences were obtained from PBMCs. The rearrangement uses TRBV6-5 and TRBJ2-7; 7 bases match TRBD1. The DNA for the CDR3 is TGTGCCAGCAGTTTTGACGGTACAGGGGTCTACGAGCAGTACTTC. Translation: CASSFDGTGVYEQYF.